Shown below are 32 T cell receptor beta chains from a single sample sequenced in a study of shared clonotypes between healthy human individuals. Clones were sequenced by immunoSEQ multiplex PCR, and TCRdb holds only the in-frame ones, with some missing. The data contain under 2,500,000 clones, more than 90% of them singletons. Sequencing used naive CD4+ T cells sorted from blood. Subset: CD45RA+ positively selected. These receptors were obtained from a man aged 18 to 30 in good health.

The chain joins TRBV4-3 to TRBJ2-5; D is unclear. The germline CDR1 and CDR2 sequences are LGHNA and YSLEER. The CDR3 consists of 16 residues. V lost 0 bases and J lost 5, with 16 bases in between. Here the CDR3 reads CASSQDIVVGAETQYF. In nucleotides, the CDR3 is TGCGCCAGCAGCCAAGATATTGTGGTGGGCGCGGAGACCCAGTACTTC.

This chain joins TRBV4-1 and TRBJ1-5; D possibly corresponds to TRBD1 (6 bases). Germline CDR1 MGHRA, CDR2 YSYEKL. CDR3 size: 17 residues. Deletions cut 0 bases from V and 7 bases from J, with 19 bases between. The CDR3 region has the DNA TGCGCCAGCAGCCAAGAGGGGGGTAGGGGGTCCGAACAGCCCCAGCATTTT. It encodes CASSQEGGRGSEQPQHF.

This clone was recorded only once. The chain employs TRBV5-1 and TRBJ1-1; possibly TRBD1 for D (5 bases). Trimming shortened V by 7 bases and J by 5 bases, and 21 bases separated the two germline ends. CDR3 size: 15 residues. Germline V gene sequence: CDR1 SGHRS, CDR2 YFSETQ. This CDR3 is CASSARTSGITEAFF. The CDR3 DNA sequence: TGCGCCAGCTCCGCCCGCACATCAGGGATTACTGAAGCTTTCTTT.

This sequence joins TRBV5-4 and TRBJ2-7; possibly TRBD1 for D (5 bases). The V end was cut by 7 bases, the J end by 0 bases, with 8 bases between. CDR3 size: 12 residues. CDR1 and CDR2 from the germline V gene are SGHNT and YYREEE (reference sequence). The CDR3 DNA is TGTGCCAGCCAGACAGACTCCTACGAGCAGTACTTC. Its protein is CASQTDSYEQYF. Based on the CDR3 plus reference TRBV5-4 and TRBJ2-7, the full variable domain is ETGVTQSPTHLIKTRGQQVTLRCSSQSGHNTVSWYQQALGQGPQFIFQYYREEENGRGNFPPRFSGLQFPNYSSELNVNALELDDSALYLCASQTDSYEQYFGPGTRLTVT.

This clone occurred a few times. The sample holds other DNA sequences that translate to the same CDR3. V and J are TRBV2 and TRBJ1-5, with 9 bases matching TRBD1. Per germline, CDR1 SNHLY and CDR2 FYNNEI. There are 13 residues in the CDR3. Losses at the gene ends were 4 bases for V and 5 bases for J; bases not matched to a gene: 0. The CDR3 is CASSGTGDQPQHF. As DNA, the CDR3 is TGTGCCAGCAGTGGGACAGGGGATCAGCCCCAGCATTTT.

CDR3 sequence (DNA): TGTGCCAGCAGCCCTAGGACGGGACCGATCTCCTACGAGCAGTACTTC. Translated: CASSPRTGPISYEQYF. The rearrangement joins TRBV7-8 to TRBJ2-7; tentatively, D is TRBD1 or TRBD2 (5 bases each). Germline CDR1 reads SGHVS; CDR2 reads FQNEAQ. V was clipped by 5 bases and J by 0 bases, with 17 bases between them. The CDR3 has 16 amino acids.

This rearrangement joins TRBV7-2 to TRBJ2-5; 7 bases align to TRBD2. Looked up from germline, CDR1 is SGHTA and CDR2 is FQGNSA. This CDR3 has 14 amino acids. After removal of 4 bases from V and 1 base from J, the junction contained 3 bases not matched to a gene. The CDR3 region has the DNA TGTGCCAGCAGCTACGCTAGCGGCCAAGAGACCCAGTACTTC. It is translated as CASSYASGQETQYF.

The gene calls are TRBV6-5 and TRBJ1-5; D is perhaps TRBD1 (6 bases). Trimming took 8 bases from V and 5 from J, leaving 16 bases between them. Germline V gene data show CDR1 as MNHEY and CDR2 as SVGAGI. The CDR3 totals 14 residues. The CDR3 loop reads CASALLRGDQPQHF. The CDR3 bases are TGTGCCAGCGCCTTACTCAGGGGAGATCAGCCCCAGCATTTT.

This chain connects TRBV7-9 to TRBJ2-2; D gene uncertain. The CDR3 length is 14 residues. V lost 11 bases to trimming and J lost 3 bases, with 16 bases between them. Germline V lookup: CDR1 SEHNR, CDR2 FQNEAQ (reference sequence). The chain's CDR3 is CAEAAQVYTGELFF. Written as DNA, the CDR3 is TGTGCCGAAGCCGCGCAGGTCTACACCGGGGAGCTGTTTTTT.

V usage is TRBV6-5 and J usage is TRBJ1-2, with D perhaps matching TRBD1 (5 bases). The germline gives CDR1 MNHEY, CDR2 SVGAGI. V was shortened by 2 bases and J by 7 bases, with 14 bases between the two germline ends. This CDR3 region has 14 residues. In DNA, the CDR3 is TGTGCCAGCAGTTACCACGACCTAGGGGCTGGCTACACCTTC. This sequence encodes CASSYHDLGAGYTF.

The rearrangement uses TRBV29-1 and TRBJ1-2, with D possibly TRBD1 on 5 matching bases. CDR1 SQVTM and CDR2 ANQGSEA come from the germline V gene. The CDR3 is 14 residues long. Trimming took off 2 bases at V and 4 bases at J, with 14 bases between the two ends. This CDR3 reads CSVEPDTSIYGYTF. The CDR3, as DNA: TGCAGCGTTGAACCGGACACTAGTATCTATGGCTACACCTTC.

The chain's CDR3 is CASSLAGANGYTF. CDR3 sequence (DNA): TGTGCCAGCAGCTTGGCTGGGGCGAATGGCTACACCTTC. The chain carries TRBV5-4 and TRBJ1-2; perhaps TRBD1 as D (5 bases). Between the trimmed V and J ends, which lost 0 bases and 6 bases, there was a span of 9 bases. Looked up from germline, CDR1 is SGHNT and CDR2 is YYREEE (reference sequence). The length of the CDR3 is 13 residues.

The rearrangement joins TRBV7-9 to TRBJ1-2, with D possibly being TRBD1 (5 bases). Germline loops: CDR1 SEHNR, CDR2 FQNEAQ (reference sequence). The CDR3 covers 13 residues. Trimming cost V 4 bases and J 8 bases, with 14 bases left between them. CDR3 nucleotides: TGTGCCAGCAGCTCCAACCCAGGGAGGGGCTACACCTTC. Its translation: CASSSNPGRGYTF.

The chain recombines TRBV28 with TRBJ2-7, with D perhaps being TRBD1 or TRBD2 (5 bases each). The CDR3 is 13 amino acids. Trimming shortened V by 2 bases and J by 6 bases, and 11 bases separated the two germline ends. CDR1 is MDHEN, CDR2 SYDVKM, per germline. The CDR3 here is CASSLGGRGEQYF. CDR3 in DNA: TGTGCCAGCAGTTTAGGGGGTAGAGGCGAGCAGTACTTC.

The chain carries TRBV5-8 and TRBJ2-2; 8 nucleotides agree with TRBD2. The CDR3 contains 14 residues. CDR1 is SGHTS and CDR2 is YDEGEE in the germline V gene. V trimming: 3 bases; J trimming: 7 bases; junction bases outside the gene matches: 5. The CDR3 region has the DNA TGTGCCAGCAGCTCGGGACTAGTAGGCGGGGAGCTGTTTTTT. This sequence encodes CASSSGLVGGELFF. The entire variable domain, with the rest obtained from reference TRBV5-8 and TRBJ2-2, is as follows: EAGVTQSPTHLIKTRGQQATLRCSPISGHTSVYWYQQALGLGLQFLLWYDEGEERNRGNFPPRFSGRQFPNYSSELNVNALELEDSALYLCASSSGLVGGELFFGEGSRLTVL.

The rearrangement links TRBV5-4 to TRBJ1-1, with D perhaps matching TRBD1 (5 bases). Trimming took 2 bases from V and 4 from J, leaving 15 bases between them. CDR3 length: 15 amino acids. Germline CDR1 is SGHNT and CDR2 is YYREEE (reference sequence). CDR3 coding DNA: TGTGCCAGCAGCTTTCCAGGGAGAGACAGCACTGAAGCTTTCTTT. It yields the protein CASSFPGRDSTEAFF.

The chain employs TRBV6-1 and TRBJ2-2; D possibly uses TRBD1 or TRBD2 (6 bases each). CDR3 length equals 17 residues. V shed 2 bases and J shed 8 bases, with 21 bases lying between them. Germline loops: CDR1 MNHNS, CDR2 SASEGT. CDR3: CASSEWVVGGTAGELFF. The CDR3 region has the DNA TGTGCCAGCAGTGAATGGGTCGTCGGGGGCACCGCTGGGGAGCTGTTTTTT.

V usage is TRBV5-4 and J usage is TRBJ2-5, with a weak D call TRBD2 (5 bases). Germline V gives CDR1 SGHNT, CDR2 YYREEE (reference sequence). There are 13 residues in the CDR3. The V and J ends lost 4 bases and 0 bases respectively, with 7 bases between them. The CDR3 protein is CASSQDYQETQYF. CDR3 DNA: TGTGCCAGCAGCCAGGACTACCAAGAGACCCAGTACTTC.

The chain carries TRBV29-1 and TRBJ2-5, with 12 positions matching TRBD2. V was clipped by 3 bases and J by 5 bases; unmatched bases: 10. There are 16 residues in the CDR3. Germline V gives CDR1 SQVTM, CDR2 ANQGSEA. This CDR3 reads CSVDGLAGKREETQYF. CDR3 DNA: TGCAGCGTTGATGGACTAGCGGGAAAGAGGGAGGAGACCCAGTACTTC. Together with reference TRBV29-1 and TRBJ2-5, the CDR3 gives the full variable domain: SAVISQKPSRDICQRGTSLTIQCQVDSQVTMMFWYRQQPGQSLTLIATANQGSEATYESGFVIDKFPISRPNLTFSTLTVSNMSPEDSSIYLCSVDGLAGKREETQYFGPGTRLLVL.

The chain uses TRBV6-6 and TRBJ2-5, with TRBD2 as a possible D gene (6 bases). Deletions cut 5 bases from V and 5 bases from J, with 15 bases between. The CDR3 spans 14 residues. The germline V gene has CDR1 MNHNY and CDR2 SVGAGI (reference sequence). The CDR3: CASSTGLAGETQYF. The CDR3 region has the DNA TGTGCCAGCAGTACGGGACTTGCCGGGGAGACCCAGTACTTC.

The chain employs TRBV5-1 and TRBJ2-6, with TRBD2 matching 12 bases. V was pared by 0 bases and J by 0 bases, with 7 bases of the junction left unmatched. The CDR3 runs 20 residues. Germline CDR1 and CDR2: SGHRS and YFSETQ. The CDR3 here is CASSLAPLAGGSSGANVLTF. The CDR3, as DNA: TGCGCCAGCAGCTTGGCCCCACTAGCGGGGGGTTCCTCTGGGGCCAACGTCCTGACTTTC.

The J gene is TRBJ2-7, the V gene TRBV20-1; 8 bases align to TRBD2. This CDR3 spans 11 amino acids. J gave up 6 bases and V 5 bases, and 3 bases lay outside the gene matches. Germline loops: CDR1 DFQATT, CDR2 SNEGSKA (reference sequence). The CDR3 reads CSAPGGSEQYF. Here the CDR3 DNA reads TGCAGTGCTCCGGGGGGGAGCGAGCAGTACTTC.

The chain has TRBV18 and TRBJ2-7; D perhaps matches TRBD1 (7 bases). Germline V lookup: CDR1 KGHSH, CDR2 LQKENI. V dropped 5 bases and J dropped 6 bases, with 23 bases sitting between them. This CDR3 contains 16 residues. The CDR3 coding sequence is TGTGCCAGCTCATCAGGGGGAGGCCATTTCCCTATCGAGCAGTACTTC. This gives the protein CASSSGGGHFPIEQYF.

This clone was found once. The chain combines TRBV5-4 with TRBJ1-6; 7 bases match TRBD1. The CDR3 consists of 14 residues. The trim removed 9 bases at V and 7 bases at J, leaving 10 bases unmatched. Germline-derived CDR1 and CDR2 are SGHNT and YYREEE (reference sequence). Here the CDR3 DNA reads TGTGCCACCCGCCAGGGACAGATAAATTCACCCCTCCACTTT. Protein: CATRQGQINSPLHF.

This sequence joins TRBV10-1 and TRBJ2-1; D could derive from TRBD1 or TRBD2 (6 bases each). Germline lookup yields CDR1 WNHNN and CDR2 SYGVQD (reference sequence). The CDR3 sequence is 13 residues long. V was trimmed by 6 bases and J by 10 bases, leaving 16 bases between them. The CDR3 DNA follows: TGCGCCAGCAGAGAGGGGGGTTCCAGGGAGCAGTTCTTC. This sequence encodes CASREGGSREQFF.

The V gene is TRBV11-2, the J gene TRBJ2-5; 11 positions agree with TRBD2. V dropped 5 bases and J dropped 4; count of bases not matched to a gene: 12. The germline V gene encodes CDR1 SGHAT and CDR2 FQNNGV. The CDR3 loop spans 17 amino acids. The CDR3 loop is CASSRPGLAGGPETQYF. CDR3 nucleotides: TGTGCCAGCAGCCGTCCTGGGTTAGCGGGAGGGCCAGAGACCCAGTACTTC.

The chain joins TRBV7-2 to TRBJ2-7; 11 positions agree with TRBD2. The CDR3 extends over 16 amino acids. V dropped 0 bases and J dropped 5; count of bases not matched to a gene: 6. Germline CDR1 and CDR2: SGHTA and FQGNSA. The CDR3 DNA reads TGTGCCAGCAGCTTAGCGGGACTAGCGGTTTTTAACGAGCAGTACTTC. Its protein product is CASSLAGLAVFNEQYF. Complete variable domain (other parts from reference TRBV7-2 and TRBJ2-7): GAGVSQSPSNKVTEKGKDVELRCDPISGHTALYWYRQSLGQGLEFLIYFQGNSAPDKSGLPSDRFSAERTGGSVSTLTIQRTQQEDSAVYLCASSLAGLAVFNEQYFGPGTRLTVT.

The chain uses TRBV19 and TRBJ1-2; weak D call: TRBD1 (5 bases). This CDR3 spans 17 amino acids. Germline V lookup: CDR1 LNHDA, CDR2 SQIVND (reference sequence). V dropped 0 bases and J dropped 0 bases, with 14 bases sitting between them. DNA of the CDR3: TGTGCCAGTAGTATAGACCGGAGACAGACTACTAACTATGGCTACACCTTC. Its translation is CASSIDRRQTTNYGYTF.

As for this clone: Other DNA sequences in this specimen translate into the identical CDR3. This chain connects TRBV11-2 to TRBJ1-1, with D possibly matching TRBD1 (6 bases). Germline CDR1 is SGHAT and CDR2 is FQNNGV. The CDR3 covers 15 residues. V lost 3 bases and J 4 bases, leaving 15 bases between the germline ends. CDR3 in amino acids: CASSLGGLGSTEAFF. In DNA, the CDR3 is TGTGCCAGCAGCTTGGGGGGGCTTGGTAGCACTGAAGCTTTCTTT.

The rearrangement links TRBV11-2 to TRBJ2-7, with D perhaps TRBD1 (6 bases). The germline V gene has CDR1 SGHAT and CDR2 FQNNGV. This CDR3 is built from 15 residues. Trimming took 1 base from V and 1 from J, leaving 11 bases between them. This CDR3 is CASSLGGQGSYEQYF. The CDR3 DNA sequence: TGTGCCAGCAGCTTAGGGGGGCAGGGTTCCTACGAGCAGTACTTC.

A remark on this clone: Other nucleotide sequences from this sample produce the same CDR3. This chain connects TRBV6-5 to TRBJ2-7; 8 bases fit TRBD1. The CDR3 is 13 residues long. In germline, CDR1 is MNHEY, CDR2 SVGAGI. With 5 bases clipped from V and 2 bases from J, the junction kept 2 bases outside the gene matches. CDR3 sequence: CASSRTGPYEQYF. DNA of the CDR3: TGTGCCAGCAGTCGGACAGGGCCCTACGAGCAGTACTTC.

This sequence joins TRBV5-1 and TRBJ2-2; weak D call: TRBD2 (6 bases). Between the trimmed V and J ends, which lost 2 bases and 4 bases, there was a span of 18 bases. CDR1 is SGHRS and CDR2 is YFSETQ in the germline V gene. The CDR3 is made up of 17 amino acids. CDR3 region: CASSFTLTGVLTGELFF. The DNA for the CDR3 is TGCGCCAGCAGCTTTACCCTTACGGGAGTACTCACCGGGGAGCTGTTTTTT.